The T cell receptor (beta chain) under discussion was sequenced for a study of cytomegalovirus exposure and HLA in healthy donors. PCR was performed using 60 Vbeta and 13 Jbeta primers. Libraries were prepared by immunoSEQ multiplex PCR; TCRdb keeps only in-frame clonotypes and omits some of them. The data show just over 150,000 clones, with 85% seen just once and about 2% held by the top ten. The CDR3 spans 16 residues. V lost 4 bases and J lost 4, with 17 bases in between. The germline V gene has CDR1 MGHRA and CDR2 YSYEKL. In its sample, this clone was seen a few times. This TCR came from a man between 18 and 35 years old in good health and CMV-seropositive. The specimen was PBMCs. The chain links TRBV4-1 to TRBJ1-3, with a possible D match to TRBD1 (6 bases). CDR3 loop: CASSPPDRRRGNTIYF. CDR3 bases: TGCGCCAGCAGCCCCCCCGACAGGCGCAGAGGAAACACCATATATTTT.